One sample yielded the 29 T cell receptor beta chains listed below, sequenced in a study of cytomegalovirus exposure and HLA in healthy donors. Here immunoSEQ multiplex PCR was the method, and the copy in TCRdb shows in-frame clones only, minus some. This sample has 60,000 to 90,000 clones, with roughly 92% found just once. The sample consisted of PBMCs. These receptors all stem from a woman between 18 and 29 years old in good health and CMV-seronegative.

This clone has a single count. The chain joins TRBV18 to TRBJ1-3; D gene unclear. Looked up from germline, CDR1 is KGHSH and CDR2 is LQKENI. The CDR3 contains 15 residues. Trimming cost V 1 base and J 0 bases, with 7 bases left between them. CDR3 nucleotide sequence: TGTGCCAGCTCACCACTTACTGACTCTGGAAACACCATATATTTT. It codes for CASSPLTDSGNTIYF. Based on the CDR3 plus reference TRBV18 and TRBJ1-3, the full variable domain is NAGVMQNPRHLVRRRGQEARLRCSPMKGHSHVYWYRQLPEEGLKFMVYLQKENIIDESGMPKERFSAEFPKEGPSILRIQQVVRGDSAAYFCASSPLTDSGNTIYFGEGSWLTVV.

The chain couples TRBV2 to TRBJ1-2; D is undetermined. With 7 bases removed from V and 2 bases from J, the gap between germline ends came to 29 bases. The CDR3 sequence is 19 residues long. Looked up from germline, CDR1 is SNHLY and CDR2 is FYNNEI. The CDR3 loop reads CASNHPGNRGLALNYGYTF. As DNA, the CDR3 is TGTGCCAGCAACCACCCTGGTAATCGGGGTCTGGCTTTGAACTATGGCTACACCTTC. Complete variable domain (other parts from reference TRBV2 and TRBJ1-2): EPEVTQTPSHQVTQMGQEVILRCVPISNHLYFYWYRQILGQKVEFLVSFYNNEISEKSEIFDDQFSVERPDGSNFTLKIRSTKLEDSAMYFCASNHPGNRGLALNYGYTFGSGTRLTVV.

The J gene is TRBJ2-7, the V gene TRBV4-1; D possibly corresponds to TRBD1 (6 bases). CDR1 and CDR2 (germline): MGHRA, YSYEKL. V was cut by 3 bases and J by 2 bases, with 11 bases left in between. The CDR3 is 14 residues long. CDR3 DNA sequence: TGCGCCAGCAGCCACAGTGGGGACACCTACGAGCAGTACTTC. Its translation is CASSHSGDTYEQYF.

V usage is TRBV9 and J usage is TRBJ2-1; TRBD1 matches at 8 bases. Trimming removed 0 bases from V and 5 bases from J; junction bases left unmatched: 7. CDR1 is SGDLS, CDR2 YYNGEE, per germline. The CDR3 totals 16 residues. DNA of the CDR3: TGTGCCAGCAGCGTAGCTTGGACAGGGCTTAACAATGAGCAGTTCTTC. It specifies CASSVAWTGLNNEQFF.

The V gene is TRBV29-1, the J gene TRBJ1-1; D perhaps matches TRBD1 (6 bases). This CDR3 is 12 amino acids long. V was clipped by 5 bases and J by 1 base, with 8 bases between them. Germline loops: CDR1 SQVTM, CDR2 ANQGSEA. This CDR3 is CSVIQGNTEAFF. The DNA of the CDR3 is TGCAGCGTTATACAGGGGAACACTGAAGCTTTCTTT.

V usage is TRBV5-4 and J usage is TRBJ2-1, with no clear D. This CDR3 has 12 amino acids. Per germline, CDR1 SGHNT and CDR2 YYREEE (reference sequence). Deletions cut 5 bases from V and 5 bases from J, with 8 bases between. The CDR3 DNA sequence: TGTGCCAGCAGACGCACTAACAATGAGCAGTTCTTC. Translated: CASRRTNNEQFF.

The rearrangement links TRBV28 to TRBJ1-5; a possible D gene is TRBD1 (6 bases). V was cut by 5 bases and J by 2 bases, with 16 bases left in between. This CDR3 contains 16 residues. The germline gives CDR1 MDHEN, CDR2 SYDVKM. This CDR3 reads CASSVLQGRGNQPQHF. In DNA form, the CDR3 reads TGTGCCAGCAGTGTTTTACAGGGTCGGGGCAATCAGCCCCAGCATTTT.

V gene TRBV27 combines with J gene TRBJ1-5, with 8 bases aligning to TRBD1. This CDR3 has 16 amino acids. Germline V lookup: CDR1 MNHEY, CDR2 SMNVEV (reference sequence). V was pared by 5 bases and J by 5 bases, with 11 bases of the junction left unmatched. The DNA for the CDR3 is TGTGCCAGCAGTGAGACCGACAGGGGATCCCATCAGCCCCAGCATTTT. It translates to CASSETDRGSHQPQHF.

This clone has a handful of counts. The CDR3 sequence: CASSLPDRAGGYTF. CDR3 nucleotides: TGTGCCAGCAGCTTGCCGGACAGGGCGGGCGGCTACACCTTC. The chain couples TRBV5-6 to TRBJ1-2; TRBD1 aligns across 8 bases. Germline CDR1 SGHDT, CDR2 YYEEEE. This CDR3 has 14 residues. After removal of 1 base from V and 8 bases from J, the junction contained 7 bases not matched to a gene.

This sequence joins TRBV18 and TRBJ1-5; 9 bases match TRBD1. Losses at the gene ends were 1 base for V and 6 bases for J; bases not matched to a gene: 10. The CDR3 totals 17 residues. Germline V gene data show CDR1 as KGHSH and CDR2 as LQKENI. The CDR3 nucleotides read TGTGCCAGCTCACCACAAAGAATGGGACAGGGAGGTCAGCCCCAGCATTTT. Its protein is CASSPQRMGQGGQPQHF.

The V gene is TRBV19, the J gene TRBJ1-5; 9 nucleotides agree with TRBD1. The J segment lost 2 bases and the V segment lost 7 bases, leaving 9 bases of the junction unmatched. Looked up from germline, CDR1 is LNHDA and CDR2 is SQIVND (reference sequence). The CDR3 totals 16 residues. DNA for the CDR3: TGTGCCAGTACCTACAGGGGGCTAGGACGCAATCAGCCCCAGCATTTT. It specifies CASTYRGLGRNQPQHF.

The genes are TRBV6-6 and TRBJ2-5; TRBD1 matches 8 bases. This CDR3 contains 15 residues. Germline trimming cut 2 bases from V and 6 bases from J; bases unmatched to any gene: 8. CDR1 is MNHNY, CDR2 SVGAGI, per germline (reference sequence). The CDR3 nucleotides are TGTGCCAGCAGTTACCTCGACAGGGGCCCGAAGACCCAGTACTTC. It translates to CASSYLDRGPKTQYF.

This clone was observed a single time. The chain is built from TRBV27 and TRBJ1-5, with 9 positions matching TRBD1. Germline values: CDR1 MNHEY, CDR2 SMNVEV (reference sequence). This CDR3 is 15 amino acids long. The trim removed 1 base at V and 4 bases at J, leaving 2 bases unmatched. The CDR3 DNA is TGTGCCAGCAGTTTATATGGGACAGGGAATCAGCCCCAGCATTTT. This gives the protein CASSLYGTGNQPQHF.

This clone is a singleton in its sample. V is TRBV7-9 and J is TRBJ1-1; a possible D gene is TRBD1 (5 bases). The germline gives CDR1 SEHNR, CDR2 FQNEAQ (reference sequence). The CDR3 spans 14 residues. V lost 3 bases and J 6 bases, leaving 14 bases between the germline ends. CDR3 sequence (DNA): TGTGCCAGCAGCTTTAAAGGGGAGGGAGCTGAAGCTTTCTTT. This translates into CASSFKGEGAEAFF.

This chain uses TRBV15 with TRBJ2-5; tentatively, D is TRBD1 (5 bases). The V gene's germline CDR1 is LNHNV and CDR2 YYDKDF (reference sequence). The CDR3 has 15 amino acids. The V and J ends lost 5 bases and 4 bases respectively, with 17 bases between them. The DNA for the CDR3 is TGTGCCACCAGCCCTCAGGGCGTTTGGAGAGAGACCCAGTACTTC. The encoded protein is CATSPQGVWRETQYF.

The V and J genes are TRBV19 and TRBJ2-7, with 7 bases matching TRBD1. The CDR3 covers 15 residues. With 5 bases clipped from V and 2 bases from J, the junction kept 9 bases outside the gene matches. CDR1 is LNHDA and CDR2 is SQIVND in the germline V gene (reference sequence). CDR3 in amino acids: CASSHKGTAAYEQYF. In DNA, the CDR3 is TGTGCCAGTAGTCATAAGGGGACAGCAGCCTACGAGCAGTACTTC.

The chain is built from TRBV15 and TRBJ2-7; D possibly corresponds to TRBD2 (6 bases). The germline V and J ends were trimmed by 3 bases and 5 bases, with 11 bases remaining between them. Germline V CDR1 and CDR2: LNHNV, YYDKDF (reference sequence). This CDR3 is 13 amino acids long. The CDR3 coding sequence is TGTGCCACCAGCAGGGACCGGGAGAACGAGCAGTACTTC. Amino acids: CATSRDRENEQYF.

The chain couples TRBV9 to TRBJ1-1; 7 bases agree with TRBD1. Germline V gene lookup returns CDR1 SGDLS and CDR2 YYNGEE. V shed 3 bases and J 5 bases; nucleotides not matched to a gene: 10. The CDR3 has 15 residues. CDR3 DNA: TGTGCCAGCAGCGGAGCGAGACAGGGTGTTACTGAAGCTTTCTTT. Its protein is CASSGARQGVTEAFF.

V is TRBV7-2 and J is TRBJ2-3, with 14 positions matching TRBD2. This CDR3 is 15 amino acids long. Per the germline V gene, CDR1 is SGHTA and CDR2 is FQGNSA. After removal of 5 bases from V and 11 bases from J, the junction contained 9 bases not matched to a gene. The CDR3 DNA reads TGTGCCAGCAGCCAGACTAGCGGGGGGGCCATTGGGCAGTATTTT. This gives the protein CASSQTSGGAIGQYF.

V gene TRBV7-9 combines with J gene TRBJ2-1; D unclear. Germline V lookup: CDR1 SEHNR, CDR2 FQNEAQ (reference sequence). The CDR3 runs 11 residues. V was trimmed by 5 bases and J by 8 bases, leaving 7 bases between them. The CDR3, as DNA: TGTGCCAGCAGCGACGGGTATGAGCAGTTCTTC. Translating gives CASSDGYEQFF.

The gene calls are TRBV2 and TRBJ2-7; tentative D call: TRBD1 (6 bases). This CDR3 comprises 15 residues. CDR1 is SNHLY, CDR2 FYNNEI, per germline. V dropped 8 bases and J dropped 0 bases, with 17 bases sitting between them. As DNA, the CDR3 is TGTGCCAGCGGAATTGACAGGCCCAGCTCCTACGAGCAGTACTTC. Protein: CASGIDRPSSYEQYF.

This clone was seen just once. The chain links TRBV18 to TRBJ2-2, with 12 nucleotides matching TRBD1. Trimming at V came to 4 bases and at J to 4 bases, leaving 7 bases not matched to a gene. Germline V gives CDR1 KGHSH, CDR2 LQKENI. The CDR3 sequence is 17 residues long. CDR3 sequence reads: CASSRTGQGAITGELFF. The CDR3 nucleotides are TGTGCCAGCTCACGAACGGGACAGGGGGCGATCACCGGGGAGCTGTTTTTT. Using reference TRBV18 and TRBJ2-2 for the parts outside the CDR3, the full variable domain is NAGVMQNPRHLVRRRGQEARLRCSPMKGHSHVYWYRQLPEEGLKFMVYLQKENIIDESGMPKERFSAEFPKEGPSILRIQQVVRGDSAAYFCASSRTGQGAITGELFFGEGSRLTVL.

The chain joins TRBV19 to TRBJ2-1; D is possibly TRBD1 (5 bases). The CDR3 is 15 residues long. Trimming pared 1 base from V and 4 bases from J, leaving 11 bases between. The germline V gene has CDR1 LNHDA and CDR2 SQIVND (reference sequence). The CDR3 DNA sequence: TGTGCCAGTAGTATAGGGGGCGGTGGGTACAATGAGCAGTTCTTC. Its translation is CASSIGGGGYNEQFF.

This clone was recorded only once. Other DNA sequences within the sample encode an identical CDR3. This rearrangement joins TRBV28 to TRBJ2-5; 12 bases map to TRBD2. The germline CDR1 and CDR2 sequences are MDHEN and SYDVKM. V was clipped by 3 bases and J by 2 bases; unmatched bases: 1. The CDR3 spans 15 residues. CDR3 nucleotide sequence: TGTGCCAGCAGTTTGACTAGCGGGGGACAAGAGACCCAGTACTTC. Amino acid sequence: CASSLTSGGQETQYF.

The chain combines TRBV6-1 with TRBJ2-7; 10 positions match TRBD1. Germline CDR1 is MNHNS and CDR2 is SASEGT. V lost 7 bases to trimming and J lost 6 bases; unmatched junction nucleotides: 9. The CDR3 totals 14 residues. CDR3 residues: CASISGTGVAEQYF. CDR3 DNA: TGTGCCAGCATTTCCGGGACAGGGGTGGCCGAGCAGTACTTC.

This clone was seen only a few times. The rearrangement uses TRBV7-9 and TRBJ1-6; 7 bases are a match to TRBD1. CDR3 size: 15 residues. CDR1 and CDR2 (germline): SEHNR, FQNEAQ (reference sequence). V trimming: 2 bases; J trimming: 3 bases; junction bases outside the gene matches: 1. CDR3 residues: CASSLRDSYNSPLHF. CDR3 nucleotides: TGTGCCAGCAGCTTAAGGGACAGCTATAATTCACCCCTCCACTTT.

The chain is built from TRBV7-2 and TRBJ2-7; D might be TRBD2 (6 bases). The ends were cut back, 3 bases at V and 2 bases at J, with 11 bases in the middle. The CDR3 has 14 amino acids. The germline V gene encodes CDR1 SGHTA and CDR2 FQGNSA. The CDR3, as DNA: TGTGCCAGCAGCTTCGGGGGATCTACCTACGAGCAGTACTTC. Its translation: CASSFGGSTYEQYF.

The gene calls are TRBV4-1 and TRBJ2-3, with a tentative D call TRBD1 (6 bases). CDR3 length: 17 residues. CDR1 MGHRA and CDR2 YSYEKL come from the germline V gene. Trimming removed 1 base at V and 5 bases at J, with 19 bases between. The CDR3 DNA follows: TGCGCCAGCAGCCAAGGGCTGGGGGCTGGGGTCGGAGATACGCAGTATTTT. This codes for CASSQGLGAGVGDTQYF.

This chain uses TRBV28 with TRBJ2-5, with 8 bases that match TRBD2. Germline loops: CDR1 MDHEN, CDR2 SYDVKM. The CDR3 runs to 15 residues. The V and J ends lost 10 bases and 1 base, in that order; junction bases with no gene match: 11. The CDR3 protein is CATCPAAGGQETQYF. CDR3 nucleotides: TGTGCCACCTGTCCCGCCGCGGGGGGCCAAGAGACCCAGTACTTC.